This T cell receptor beta chain was recovered during a study of cytomegalovirus exposure and HLA in healthy donors. V was pared by 5 bases and J by 6 bases, with 25 bases between. CDR1 and CDR2 from the germline V gene are LNHDA and SQIVND (reference sequence). The CDR3 has 18 amino acids. TCRdb keeps only in-frame clones here, not all; method: immunoSEQ multiplex PCR. The sample lists approximately 88,000 clones, about 96% occurring once. The clonotype was recovered from a woman aged 18 to 35 in good health and CMV-seronegative. Material: PBMCs. The rearrangement links TRBV19 to TRBJ1-4; D is possibly TRBD1 (5 bases). CDR3 bases: TGTGCCAGTAGTGTCGGGCTCCTACCAATCGTCAGGGATGAAAAACTGTTTTTT. This translates into CASSVGLLPIVRDEKLFF.